The sample holds a few counts of the clone carrying this T cell receptor (beta chain). As yet, its antigen is unknown. Isolation yielded PBMCs, at least 6.5 million per sample, in every case. The CDR3 is made up of 17 amino acids. Germline V lookup: CDR1 SGDLS, CDR2 YYNGEE. V lost 4 bases, J lost 3 bases, and 17 bases lay in between. The sample comes from a study of blood T cells in healthy people across ages. Study observations and caveats: Getting older went along with TCR beta diversity per million T cells dropping roughly linearly. Naive T cell percentage strongly correlated with TCR beta diversity.

A second about 6 to 11 cycle PCR used barcoded and J-beta primers. TCRdb redid the calling of the 5' RACE reads with MiXCR, one entry per CDR3 protein. The profile covers 600,000 or so distinct CDR3 sequences, with under 30% appearing a single time and 15% to 19% taken by the ten largest. Sequenced material: blood. The TCR originated in an elderly woman in good health. The chain uses TRBV9 and TRBJ1-6; no reliable D call. This chain's CDR3 is CASSLGPEVGYNSPLHF. In DNA form, the CDR3 reads TGTGCCAGCAGCCTAGGACCGGAGGTGGGCTATAATTCACCCCTCCACTTT.